The 26 T cell receptor beta chains below all came from one sample that was sequenced in a study of cytomegalovirus exposure and HLA in healthy donors. PCR primers comprised 60 Vbeta and 13 Jbeta primers. Generated by immunoSEQ multiplex PCR, the TCRdb table keeps only in-frame clones and is missing some. The sample consists of some 150,000 clones, over 60% of them appearing once. What was sequenced was PBMCs. These receptor sequences come from a woman aged 30 to 39 in good health and CMV-seronegative.

This clone was observed once. The chain combines TRBV5-6 with TRBJ1-1, with a weak D call TRBD1 (5 bases). There are 12 residues in the CDR3. V gave up 7 bases and J gave up 4 bases, with 11 bases separating them. The germline V gene encodes CDR1 SGHDT and CDR2 YYEEEE. CDR3: CASGRGGTEAFF. For the CDR3, the DNA is TGTGCCAGCGGACGGGGGGGCACTGAAGCTTTCTTT.

This clone has more than one count but fewer than ten. The gene calls are TRBV28 and TRBJ1-6; 9 nucleotides line up with TRBD1. J gave up 9 bases and V 2 bases, and 14 bases lay outside the gene matches. The CDR3 contains 18 residues. Germline V gives CDR1 MDHEN, CDR2 SYDVKM. Written as DNA, the CDR3 is TGTGCCAGCAGTTTAGCGGGACAGGGACTCTACGGGTCTTCACCCCTCCACTTT. Its translation: CASSLAGQGLYGSSPLHF.

The CDR3: CASSVISGGNSPLHF. In DNA, the CDR3 is TGTGCCAGCAGTGTGATCAGTGGGGGGAATTCACCCCTCCACTTT. The chain joins TRBV2 to TRBJ1-6, with a possible D match to TRBD1 (5 bases). The V end lost 4 bases, the J end lost 7 bases, and 14 bases lay between the germline ends. Germline-derived CDR1 and CDR2 are SNHLY and FYNNEI. The CDR3 is 15 amino acids.

This clone was seen only a few times. The chain employs TRBV12-5 and TRBJ2-3; 11 bases align to TRBD2. CDR3 length: 15 residues. With 6 bases clipped from V and 6 bases from J, the junction kept 8 bases outside the gene matches. CDR1 LGHNT and CDR2 FRNRAP come from the germline V gene. DNA for the CDR3: TGTGCTAGTGGCCTTAGCGGGGGGGCCACGGATACGCAGTATTTT. This translates into CASGLSGGATDTQYF.

The chain joins TRBV7-9 to TRBJ1-3, with TRBD1 identical over 8 bases. This CDR3 is built from 14 residues. The V gene end was trimmed by 4 bases and the J gene end by 1 base; junction bases not matched to a gene: 0. Germline CDR1 is SEHNR and CDR2 is FQNEAQ (reference sequence). The CDR3 region has the DNA TGTGCCAGCAGCTGGACAGGGTCTGGAAACACCATATATTTT. Translating gives CASSWTGSGNTIYF.

As to this clone: This same CDR3 is encoded by further DNA sequences in the sample. This sequence joins TRBV19 and TRBJ1-1, with D tentatively TRBD1 (6 bases). V was shortened by 3 bases and J by 5 bases, with 13 bases between the two germline ends. The CDR3 covers 14 residues. Germline CDR1 is LNHDA and CDR2 is SQIVND (reference sequence). In nucleotides, the CDR3 is TGTGCCAGTAGTATGGCAGGGGTGGTGACTGAAGCTTTCTTT. Translated: CASSMAGVVTEAFF. Complete variable domain (other parts from reference TRBV19 and TRBJ1-1): DGGITQSPKYLFRKEGQNVTLSCEQNLNHDAMYWYRQDPGQGLRLIYYSQIVNDFQKGDIAEGYSVSREKKESFPLTVTSAQKNPTAFYLCASSMAGVVTEAFFGQGTRLTVV.

V and J are TRBV12-5 and TRBJ1-6; D unresolved. Trimming pared 1 base from V and 9 bases from J, leaving 7 bases between. Germline-derived CDR1 and CDR2 are LGHNT and FRNRAP. This CDR3 has 13 residues. CDR3 DNA: TGTGCTAGTGGTTTGGATGGCAGTTCACCCCTCCACTTT. It is translated as CASGLDGSSPLHF.

The CDR3 loop is CASSDLYRGDQPQHF. The CDR3 DNA follows: TGTGCCAGCAGCGACCTGTACAGGGGGGATCAGCCCCAGCATTTT. The genes are TRBV7-9 and TRBJ1-5; 8 bases match TRBD1. CDR3 length: 15 residues. Germline lookup yields CDR1 SEHNR and CDR2 FQNEAQ (reference sequence). The junction had 8 bases not matched to a gene; V was cut back by 5 bases and J by 5 bases.

This rearrangement joins TRBV5-5 to TRBJ2-2; tentatively, D is TRBD2 (5 bases). The V end lost 2 bases, the J end lost 2 bases, and 22 bases lay between the germline ends. The germline CDR1 and CDR2 sequences are SGHKS and YYEKEE (reference sequence). This CDR3 contains 19 residues. CDR3 region: CASSFMASTGLGNTGELFF. The CDR3 DNA reads TGTGCCAGCAGCTTTATGGCGTCGACGGGGTTAGGCAACACCGGGGAGCTGTTTTTT.

The gene calls are TRBV9 and TRBJ2-1; no clear D. The V end was cut by 7 bases, the J end by 7 bases, with 18 bases between. This CDR3 has 14 residues. The germline V gene has CDR1 SGDLS and CDR2 YYNGEE. Here the CDR3 DNA reads TGTGCCAGCGGCCCGGCAGGAACGAAGAATGAGCAGTTCTTC. It is translated as CASGPAGTKNEQFF.

The chain couples TRBV20-1 to TRBJ2-5; no definite D call. The germline CDR1 and CDR2 sequences are DFQATT and SNEGSKA (reference sequence). V was trimmed by 7 bases and J by 2 bases, leaving 8 bases between them. The CDR3 extends over 11 amino acids. The CDR3 is CSGEQQETQYF. CDR3 nucleotide sequence: TGCAGTGGAGAACAGCAAGAGACCCAGTACTTC.

The chain recombines TRBV30 with TRBJ1-1; a weak D match, TRBD1 (5 bases). Trimming took 0 bases from V and 1 from J, leaving 9 bases between them. Looked up from germline, CDR1 is GTSNPN and CDR2 is SVGIG (reference sequence). This CDR3 comprises 14 residues. CDR3 DNA: TGTGCCTGGAGTGTCCCCAGGGCGAACACTGAAGCTTTCTTT. Amino acid sequence: CAWSVPRANTEAFF.

Only one count was recorded for this clone. CDR3 coding DNA: TGTGCCAGCAGCTTGGGGAGTAGTGAAGCTTTCTTT. It yields the protein CASSLGSSEAFF. The chain is built from TRBV5-6 and TRBJ1-1; D not resolved. The germline V gene has CDR1 SGHDT and CDR2 YYEEEE. Trimming shortened V by 0 bases and J by 7 bases, and 7 bases separated the two germline ends. The CDR3 loop spans 12 amino acids. Full variable domain (outside the CDR3, taken from reference TRBV5-6 and TRBJ1-1): DAGVTQSPTHLIKTRGQQVTLRCSPKSGHDTVSWYQQALGQGPQFIFQYYEEEERQRGNFPDRFSGHQFPNYSSELNVNALLLGDSALYLCASSLGSSEAFFGQGTRLTVV.

This chain links TRBV19 with TRBJ2-7, with D perhaps matching TRBD1 (5 bases). V lost 5 bases, J lost 5 bases, and 16 bases lay in between. Germline CDR1 and CDR2: LNHDA and SQIVND (reference sequence). The CDR3 extends over 14 amino acids. The CDR3, as DNA: TGTGCCAGTAGTCTCCAGGGCCCTGGAGACGAGCAGTACTTC. Its translation: CASSLQGPGDEQYF. Filled out from reference TRBV19 and TRBJ2-7, the complete variable domain reads DGGITQSPKYLFRKEGQNVTLSCEQNLNHDAMYWYRQDPGQGLRLIYYSQIVNDFQKGDIAEGYSVSREKKESFPLTVTSAQKNPTAFYLCASSLQGPGDEQYFGPGTRLTVT.

The chain links TRBV5-1 to TRBJ2-3; 10 bases match TRBD2. V lost 4 bases, J lost 6 bases, and 5 bases stayed unmatched. The CDR3 loop spans 14 amino acids. Germline loops: CDR1 SGHRS, CDR2 YFSETQ. The CDR3 DNA follows: TGCGCCAGCAGCCGCACTAGCGGGGCCGATACGCAGTATTTT. Translated: CASSRTSGADTQYF. Using reference TRBV5-1 and TRBJ2-3 for the parts outside the CDR3, the full variable domain is KAGVTQTPRYLIKTRGQQVTLSCSPISGHRSVSWYQQTPGQGLQFLFEYFSETQRNKGNFPGRFSGRQFSNSRSEMNVSTLELGDSALYLCASSRTSGADTQYFGPGTRLTVL.

V and J are TRBV11-2 and TRBJ2-7; D is perhaps TRBD1 (6 bases). The germline CDR1 and CDR2 sequences are SGHAT and FQNNGV. V was trimmed by 2 bases and J by 3 bases, leaving 14 bases between them. The CDR3 is 15 amino acids. In DNA, the CDR3 is TGTGCCAGCAGCTTACAGGGGACCGCGGTCTACGAGCAGTACTTC. It encodes CASSLQGTAVYEQYF. The whole variable domain, remainder taken from reference TRBV11-2 and TRBJ2-7, is EAGVAQSPRYKIIEKRQSVAFWCNPISGHATLYWYQQILGQGPKLLIQFQNNGVVDDSQLPKDRFSAERLKGVDSTLKIQPAKLEDSAVYLCASSLQGTAVYEQYFGPGTRLTVT.

The CDR3 bases are TGTGCCAGCAGCTTGGCTGATCTAGAATGGTATGAGACCCAGTACTTC. Its translation is CASSLADLEWYETQYF. The chain couples TRBV5-6 to TRBJ2-5, with unresolved D. Between the trimmed V and J ends, which lost 0 bases and 5 bases, there was a span of 17 bases. CDR3 length equals 16 residues. CDR1 is SGHDT, CDR2 YYEEEE, per germline.

This clone has more than one count but fewer than ten. V and J are TRBV7-8 and TRBJ1-2, with 7 bases lining up with TRBD1. Germline V gene data show CDR1 as SGHVS and CDR2 as FQNEAQ. CDR3 length: 14 residues. The V gene end was trimmed by 5 bases and the J gene end by 2 bases; junction bases not matched to a gene: 5. CDR3 sequence (DNA): TGTGCCAGCAGCATATTGACAGGGAACTATGGCTACACCTTC. Amino acid sequence: CASSILTGNYGYTF. Filled out from reference TRBV7-8 and TRBJ1-2, the complete variable domain reads GAGVSQSPRYKVAKRGQDVALRCDPISGHVSLFWYQQALGQGPEFLTYFQNEAQLDKSGLPSDRFFAERPEGSVSTLKIQRTQQEDSAVYLCASSILTGNYGYTFGSGTRLTVV.

V usage is TRBV6-1 and J usage is TRBJ1-2; maybe TRBD1 (5 bases). Trimming took 1 base from V and 4 from J, leaving 10 bases between them. Germline V CDR1 and CDR2: MNHNS, SASEGT. This CDR3 is 14 amino acids long. The CDR3 DNA is TGTGCCAGCAGTGAAGGCGGGGCGCCCTATGGCTACACCTTC. This gives the protein CASSEGGAPYGYTF.

This chain uses TRBV5-6 with TRBJ2-7; 15 bases line up with TRBD2. This CDR3 is built from 17 residues. Trimming removed 4 bases from V and 5 bases from J; junction bases left unmatched: 10. CDR1 is SGHDT and CDR2 is YYEEEE in the germline V gene. This CDR3 is CASSPGTSGGYYHEQYF. CDR3 in DNA: TGTGCCAGCAGCCCTGGGACTAGCGGGGGGTACTATCACGAGCAGTACTTC. Using reference TRBV5-6 and TRBJ2-7 for the parts outside the CDR3, the full variable domain is DAGVTQSPTHLIKTRGQQVTLRCSPKSGHDTVSWYQQALGQGPQFIFQYYEEEERQRGNFPDRFSGHQFPNYSSELNVNALLLGDSALYLCASSPGTSGGYYHEQYFGPGTRLTVT.

J is TRBJ2-5 and V is TRBV4-1, with 16 bases identical to TRBD2. The tail of the sequence fits TRBJ2-7 better, so the J call may be wrong. Per germline, CDR1 MGHRA and CDR2 YSYEKL. The CDR3 sequence is 18 residues long. This CDR3 reads CASSQPPGGLAGGYEQYF. The CDR3 bases are TGCGCCAGCAGCCAGCCCCCCGGGGGACTAGCGGGGGGGTACGAGCAGTACTTC.

The rearrangement links TRBV2 to TRBJ1-1, with TRBD1 matching 9 bases. The CDR3 totals 16 residues. Unmatched junction bases numbered 9, after V lost 6 bases and J lost 1 base. Germline-derived CDR1 and CDR2 are SNHLY and FYNNEI. Written as DNA, the CDR3 is TGTGCCAGCAGGCATCCGGGACAGGGCTGGAACACTGAAGCTTTCTTT. This encodes CASRHPGQGWNTEAFF.

DNA for the CDR3: TGTGCCAGCAGTGAATCCGGGGTAGCAGGGGTCGATCGATGGGGCTACACCTTC. Its translation is CASSESGVAGVDRWGYTF. The chain carries TRBV2 and TRBJ1-2; possibly TRBD1 for D (6 bases). Germline V gene sequence: CDR1 SNHLY, CDR2 FYNNEI. The CDR3 is made up of 18 amino acids. The ends were cut back, 2 bases at V and 8 bases at J, with 27 bases in the middle. Based on the CDR3 plus reference TRBV2 and TRBJ1-2, the full variable domain is EPEVTQTPSHQVTQMGQEVILRCVPISNHLYFYWYRQILGQKVEFLVSFYNNEISEKSEIFDDQFSVERPDGSNFTLKIRSTKLEDSAMYFCASSESGVAGVDRWGYTFGSGTRLTVV.

This chain uses TRBV6-1 with TRBJ2-1; 8 nucleotides agree with TRBD1. The CDR3 is made up of 16 amino acids. Germline values: CDR1 MNHNS, CDR2 SASEGT. With V trimmed by 2 bases and J by 3 bases, 6 bases remained unmatched. The DNA for the CDR3 is TGTGCCAGCAGTGAACCACCAGGGGGCCGCTACAATGAGCAGTTCTTC. Its translation: CASSEPPGGRYNEQFF.

This chain joins TRBV6-5 and TRBJ2-1, with unresolved D. This CDR3 has 14 amino acids. Germline values: CDR1 MNHEY, CDR2 SVGAGI. The V gene lost 5 bases and the J gene lost 3 bases, with 11 bases spanning the gap. The CDR3 sequence: CASSPSGRYNEQFF. DNA for the CDR3: TGTGCCAGCAGTCCCTCTGGCCGCTACAATGAGCAGTTCTTC.

This clone was counted between two and nine times. This sequence joins TRBV11-2 and TRBJ1-1; TRBD1 matches 9 bases. CDR1 and CDR2 from the germline V gene are SGHAT and FQNNGV. Trimming removed 6 bases from V and 5 bases from J; junction bases left unmatched: 13. There are 16 residues in the CDR3. CDR3 DNA: TGTGCCAGCAGACTACTTGGGGGGACAGGGAGTACTGAAGCTTTCTTT. It specifies CASRLLGGTGSTEAFF.